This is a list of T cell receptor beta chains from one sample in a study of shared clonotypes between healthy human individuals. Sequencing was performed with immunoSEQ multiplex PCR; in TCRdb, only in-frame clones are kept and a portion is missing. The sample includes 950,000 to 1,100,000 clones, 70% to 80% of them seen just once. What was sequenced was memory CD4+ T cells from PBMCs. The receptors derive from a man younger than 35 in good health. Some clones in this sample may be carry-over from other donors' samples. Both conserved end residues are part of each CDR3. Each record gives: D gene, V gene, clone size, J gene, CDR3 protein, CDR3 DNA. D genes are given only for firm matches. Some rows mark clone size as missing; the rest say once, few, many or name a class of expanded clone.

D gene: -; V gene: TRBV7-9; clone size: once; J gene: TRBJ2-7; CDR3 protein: CASSLSYEQYF; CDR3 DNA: TGTGCCAGCAGCTTATCCTACGAGCAGTACTTC
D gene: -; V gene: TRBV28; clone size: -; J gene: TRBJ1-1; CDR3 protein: CASSPVGTEAFF; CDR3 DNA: TGTGCCAGCAGTCCTGTCGGGACTGAAGCTTTCTTT
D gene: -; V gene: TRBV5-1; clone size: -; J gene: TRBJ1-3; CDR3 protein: CASSGGVGPGNTIYF; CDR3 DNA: TGCGCCAGCAGCGGTGGAGTGGGACCTGGAAACACCATATATTTT
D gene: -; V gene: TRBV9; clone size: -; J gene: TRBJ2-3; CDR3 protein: CASSVDRTDGYTDTQYF; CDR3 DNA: TGTGCCAGCAGCGTTGACCGGACAGACGGATACACAGATACGCAGTATTTT
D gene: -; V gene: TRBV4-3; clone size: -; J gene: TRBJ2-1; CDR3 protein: CASSQEVNLVGNNEQFF; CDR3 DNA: TGCGCCAGCAGCCAAGAAGTAAACCTGGTGGGTAACAATGAGCAGTTCTTC
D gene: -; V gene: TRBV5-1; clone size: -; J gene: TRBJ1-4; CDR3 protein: CASSLGGAKGEKLFF; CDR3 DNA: TGCGCCAGCAGCTTGGGCGGGGCCAAGGGTGAAAAACTGTTTTTT
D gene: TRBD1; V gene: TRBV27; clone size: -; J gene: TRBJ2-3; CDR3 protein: CASSLRGRYGTDTQYF; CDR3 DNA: TGTGCCAGCAGTTTGAGGGGGCGATATGGCACAGATACGCAGTATTTT
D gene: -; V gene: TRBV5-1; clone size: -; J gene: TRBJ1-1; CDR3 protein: CASSPEQGTNTEAFF; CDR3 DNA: TGCGCCAGCAGCCCGGAACAGGGCACGAACACTGAAGCTTTCTTT
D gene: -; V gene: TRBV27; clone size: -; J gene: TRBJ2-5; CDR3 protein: CASSLSIQETQYF; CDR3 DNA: TGTGCCAGCAGTTTATCGATCCAAGAGACCCAGTACTTC
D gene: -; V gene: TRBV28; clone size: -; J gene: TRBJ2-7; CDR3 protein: CASSLSGIKQYF; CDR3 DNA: TGTGCCAGCAGTTTATCGGGGATCAAGCAGTACTTC
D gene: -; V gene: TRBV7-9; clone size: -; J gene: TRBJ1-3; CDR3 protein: CASSLDGVTATIYF; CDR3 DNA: TGTGCCAGCAGCTTAGATGGGGTTACGGCCACCATATATTTT
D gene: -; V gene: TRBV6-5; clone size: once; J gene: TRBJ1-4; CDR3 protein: CASSYNRRTTNEKLFF; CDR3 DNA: TGTGCCAGCAGTTACAACCGACGGACAACTAATGAAAAACTGTTTTTT
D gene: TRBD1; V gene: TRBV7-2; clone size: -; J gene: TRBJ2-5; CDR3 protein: CASSLIWGQQETQYF; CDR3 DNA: TGTGCCAGCAGCCTAATCTGGGGACAGCAAGAGACCCAGTACTTC
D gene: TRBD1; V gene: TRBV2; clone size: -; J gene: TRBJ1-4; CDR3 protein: CASSGVRGLTEKLFF; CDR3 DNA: TGTGCCAGCAGTGGGGTCAGGGGGCTGACGGAAAAACTGTTTTTT
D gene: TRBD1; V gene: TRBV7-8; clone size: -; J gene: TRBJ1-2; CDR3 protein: CASSLVLGGGQGPRGYGYTF; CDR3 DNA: TGTGCCAGCAGCTTAGTCCTCGGGGGGGGACAGGGCCCGAGGGGCTATGGCTACACCTTC
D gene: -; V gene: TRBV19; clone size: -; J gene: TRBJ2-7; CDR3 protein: CASSVYRGPPYEQYF; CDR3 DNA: TGTGCCAGTAGTGTTTACAGAGGGCCCCCCTACGAGCAGTACTTC
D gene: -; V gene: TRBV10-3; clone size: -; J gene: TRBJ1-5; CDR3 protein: CAISRDPNQPQHF; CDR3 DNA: TGTGCCATCAGCCGGGATCCAAATCAGCCCCAGCATTTT
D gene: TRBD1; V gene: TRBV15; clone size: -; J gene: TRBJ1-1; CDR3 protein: CATSRTLGQGNTEAFF; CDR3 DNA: TGTGCCACCAGCCGAACCCTGGGACAGGGGAACACTGAAGCTTTCTTT
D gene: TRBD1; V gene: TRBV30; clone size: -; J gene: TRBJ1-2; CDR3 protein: CAWSAGQGYGYTF; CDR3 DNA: TGTGCCTGGAGTGCAGGACAGGGCTATGGCTACACCTTC
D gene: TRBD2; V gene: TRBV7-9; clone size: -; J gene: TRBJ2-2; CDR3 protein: CASSFRLAGDTGELFF; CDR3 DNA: TGTGCCAGCAGCTTTAGACTAGCGGGAGACACCGGGGAGCTGTTTTTT
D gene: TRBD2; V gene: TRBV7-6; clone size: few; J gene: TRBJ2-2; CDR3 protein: CASSLEVWREASTGELFF; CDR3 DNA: TGTGCCAGCAGCTTAGAGGTGTGGCGGGAGGCCTCCACCGGGGAGCTGTTTTTT
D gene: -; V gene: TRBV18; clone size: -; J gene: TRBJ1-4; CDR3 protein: CASSQQYSNEKLFF; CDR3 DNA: TGTGCCAGCTCACAACAGTACTCTAATGAAAAACTGTTTTTT
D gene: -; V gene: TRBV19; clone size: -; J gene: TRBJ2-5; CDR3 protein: CASSGVWGTQYF; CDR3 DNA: TGTGCCAGTAGTGGGGTCTGGGGGACCCAGTACTTC
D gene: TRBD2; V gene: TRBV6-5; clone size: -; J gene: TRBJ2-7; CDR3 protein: CASRRAGNYEQYF; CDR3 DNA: TGTGCCAGCAGAAGAGCGGGAAACTACGAGCAGTACTTC
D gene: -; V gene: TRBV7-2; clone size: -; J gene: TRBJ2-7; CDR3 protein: CASSRNTGSLYEQYF; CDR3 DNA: TGTGCCAGCAGTCGTAACACAGGTTCCCTCTACGAGCAGTACTTC
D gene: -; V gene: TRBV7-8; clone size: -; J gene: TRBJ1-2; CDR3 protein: CASSLMLPGINGYTF; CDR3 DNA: TGTGCCAGCAGCTTAATGCTTCCGGGAATCAATGGCTACACCTTC
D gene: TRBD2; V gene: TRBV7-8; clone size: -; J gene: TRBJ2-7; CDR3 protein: CASSLTSGRAHEQYF; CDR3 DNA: TGTGCCAGCAGCCTAACTAGCGGGAGGGCCCATGAGCAGTACTTC
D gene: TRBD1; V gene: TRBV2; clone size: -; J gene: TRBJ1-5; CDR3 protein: CASSLGQGGQPQHF; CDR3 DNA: TGTGCCAGCAGTCTTGGACAGGGCGGGCAGCCCCAGCATTTT
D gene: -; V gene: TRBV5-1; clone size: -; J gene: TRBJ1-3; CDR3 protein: CASSLQGLGNTIYF; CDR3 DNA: TGCGCCAGCAGCTTGCAGGGGCTTGGAAACACCATATATTTT
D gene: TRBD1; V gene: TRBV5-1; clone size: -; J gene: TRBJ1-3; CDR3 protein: CASSWTGARSGNTIYF; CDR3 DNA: TGCGCCAGCAGCTGGACAGGAGCCCGCTCTGGAAACACCATATATTTT
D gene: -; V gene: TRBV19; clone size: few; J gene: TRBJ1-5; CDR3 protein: CASTNRANQPQHF; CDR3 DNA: TGTGCCAGCACAAACAGGGCAAATCAGCCCCAGCATTTT
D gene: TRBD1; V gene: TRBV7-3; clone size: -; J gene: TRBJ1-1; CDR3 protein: CASSLRQGAEAFF; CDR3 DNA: TGTGCCAGCAGCCTTCGACAGGGGGCTGAAGCTTTCTTT
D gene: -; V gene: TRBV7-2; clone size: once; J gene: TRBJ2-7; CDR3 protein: CASSLDTASYEQYF; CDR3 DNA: TGTGCCAGCAGCTTAGATACAGCCTCCTACGAGCAGTACTTC
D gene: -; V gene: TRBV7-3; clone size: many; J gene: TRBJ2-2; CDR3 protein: CASSLSLGPGNGELFF; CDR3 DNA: TGTGCCAGCAGCTTAAGTCTGGGGCCAGGGAACGGGGAGCTGTTTTTT
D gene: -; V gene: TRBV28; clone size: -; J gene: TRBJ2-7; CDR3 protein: CASSRTARYEQYF; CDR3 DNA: TGTGCCAGCAGTCGGACAGCCCGCTACGAGCAGTACTTC
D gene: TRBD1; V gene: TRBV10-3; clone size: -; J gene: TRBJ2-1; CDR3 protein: CAITEGDRGYNEQFF; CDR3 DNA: TGTGCCATCACAGAAGGCGACAGGGGTTACAATGAGCAGTTCTTC
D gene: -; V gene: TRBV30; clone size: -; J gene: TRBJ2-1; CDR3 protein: CAWRGLRGGQQFF; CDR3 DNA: TGTGCCTGGAGGGGGTTGAGGGGGGGGCAGCAGTTCTTC
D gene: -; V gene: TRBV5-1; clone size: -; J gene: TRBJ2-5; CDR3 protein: CASSLEGRLETQYF; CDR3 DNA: TGCGCCAGCAGCTTGGAGGGCCGATTAGAGACCCAGTACTTC
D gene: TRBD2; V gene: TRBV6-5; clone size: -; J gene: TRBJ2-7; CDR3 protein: CASKRTSGDSYEQYF; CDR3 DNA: TGTGCCAGCAAGAGGACTAGCGGAGACTCCTACGAGCAGTACTTC
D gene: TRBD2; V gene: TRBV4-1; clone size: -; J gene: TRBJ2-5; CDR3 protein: CASSPGLAGRETQYF; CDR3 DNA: TGCGCCAGCAGCCCGGGACTAGCAGGACGGGAGACCCAGTACTTC
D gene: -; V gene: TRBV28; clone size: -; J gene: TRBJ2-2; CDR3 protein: CASSTPTGELFF; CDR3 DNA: TGTGCCAGCAGTACACCGACCGGGGAGCTGTTTTTT
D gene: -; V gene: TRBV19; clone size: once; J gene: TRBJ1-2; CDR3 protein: CASKGNGRLVYGYTF; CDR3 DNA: TGTGCCAGTAAGGGTAATGGACGGCTAGTCTATGGCTACACCTTC
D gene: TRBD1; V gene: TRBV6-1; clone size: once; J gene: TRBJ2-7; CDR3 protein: CASSQGQGPYEQYF; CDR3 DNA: TGTGCCAGCAGCCAAGGACAGGGCCCGTACGAGCAGTACTTC
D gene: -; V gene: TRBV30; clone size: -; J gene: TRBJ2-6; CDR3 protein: CAWGMEGANVLTF; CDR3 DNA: TGTGCCTGGGGAATGGAAGGGGCCAACGTCCTGACTTTC
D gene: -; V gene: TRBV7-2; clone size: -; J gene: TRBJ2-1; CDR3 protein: CASSLYGNEQFF; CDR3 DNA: TGTGCCAGCAGCTTATATGGCAATGAGCAGTTCTTC
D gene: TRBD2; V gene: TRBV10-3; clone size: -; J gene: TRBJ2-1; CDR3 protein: CAISAGGTYNEQFF; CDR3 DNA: TGTGCCATCAGTGCGGGAGGGACCTACAATGAGCAGTTCTTC
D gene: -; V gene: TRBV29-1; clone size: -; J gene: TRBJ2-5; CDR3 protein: CSATPQGSPQETQYF; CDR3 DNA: TGCAGCGCCACTCCTCAAGGGTCTCCCCAAGAGACCCAGTACTTC
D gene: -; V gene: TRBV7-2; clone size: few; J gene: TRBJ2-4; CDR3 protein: CASSTWASKNIQYF; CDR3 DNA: TGTGCCAGCAGCACCTGGGCGAGCAAAAACATTCAGTACTTC
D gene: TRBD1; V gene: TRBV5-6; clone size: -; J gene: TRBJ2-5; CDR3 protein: CASRLPPGTGLKTQYF; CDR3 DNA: TGTGCCAGCAGACTACCTCCCGGGACAGGGTTGAAGACCCAGTACTTC
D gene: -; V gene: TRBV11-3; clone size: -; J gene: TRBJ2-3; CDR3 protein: CASSFHRGADTQYF; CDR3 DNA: TGTGCCAGCAGCTTCCACCGAGGGGCAGATACGCAGTATTTT
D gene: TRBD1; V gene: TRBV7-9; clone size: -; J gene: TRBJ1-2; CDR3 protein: CASSFHGDRAGYGYTF; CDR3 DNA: TGTGCCAGCAGCTTCCACGGCGACAGGGCGGGCTATGGCTACACCTTC
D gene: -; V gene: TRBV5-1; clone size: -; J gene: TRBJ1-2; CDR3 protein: CASRGGAGVVPGYGYTF; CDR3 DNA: TGCGCCAGCAGGGGAGGGGCAGGGGTCGTGCCCGGCTATGGCTACACCTTC
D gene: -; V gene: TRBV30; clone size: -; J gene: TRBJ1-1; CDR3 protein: CAWSGGDVEAFF; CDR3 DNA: TGTGCCTGGAGTGGAGGAGATGTTGAAGCTTTCTTT